The 19 T cell receptor beta chains presented below share a single source sample, sequenced in a study of T cell changes during pregnancy in multiple sclerosis. The assay was immunoSEQ multiplex PCR, and TCRdb's table has in-frame clones only and misses some. Of more than 45,000 clones in the sample, 80% to 95% were seen once. Specimen: CD4+ T cells from peripheral blood mononuclear cells, collected in the second trimester of pregnancy. These receptors were taken from a female donor in good health, enrolled as a control in a pregnancy study.

This chain joins TRBV9 and TRBJ2-7; TRBD2 might be the D (5 bases). Trimming cost V 1 base and J 7 bases, with 9 bases left between them. CDR3 size: 12 residues. Germline V gene sequence: CDR1 SGDLS, CDR2 YYNGEE. CDR3 sequence reads: CASSVQSGEQYF. The CDR3 DNA follows: TGTGCCAGCAGCGTACAGTCGGGAGAGCAGTACTTC.

CDR3 bases: TGTGCCAGCAGCTTATTACAGGGGATTGGGGAAAAACTGTTTTTT. Protein product: CASSLLQGIGEKLFF. The chain joins TRBV9 to TRBJ1-4; 7 bases fit TRBD1. V was pared by 4 bases and J by 8 bases, with 11 bases of the junction left unmatched. This CDR3 is 15 amino acids long. Germline CDR1 SGDLS, CDR2 YYNGEE.

The chain couples TRBV27 to TRBJ1-3, with D possibly being TRBD1 (5 bases). V shed 1 base and J shed 4 bases, with 8 bases lying between them. From germline, CDR1 is MNHEY and CDR2 SMNVEV (reference sequence). The CDR3 runs to 14 residues. CDR3 bases: TGTGCCAGCAGTTTATACAGGCCGGGAAACACCATATATTTT. Translating it yields CASSLYRPGNTIYF.

The chain joins TRBV28 to TRBJ1-2; 7 nucleotides agree with TRBD1. This CDR3 comprises 16 residues. The junction had 10 bases not matched to a gene; V was cut back by 4 bases and J by 2 bases. Germline V gene sequence: CDR1 MDHEN, CDR2 SYDVKM. CDR3 DNA: TGTGCCAGCAGTTCTCCCGCCCGGGACAGCAACTATGGCTACACCTTC. This sequence encodes CASSSPARDSNYGYTF.

This clone was recorded only once. J is TRBJ2-5 and V is TRBV15; TRBD2 aligns across 7 bases. V trimming: 0 bases; J trimming: 4 bases; junction bases outside the gene matches: 8. Germline-derived CDR1 and CDR2 are LNHNV and YYDKDF (reference sequence). The CDR3 has 16 residues. CDR3 region: CATSREGWWGGETQYF. CDR3 nucleotides: TGTGCCACCAGCAGAGAGGGGTGGTGGGGGGGAGAGACCCAGTACTTC.

This chain uses TRBV21-1 with TRBJ2-3; whether TRBD2, the table's D call, matches the DNA was not checked. TRBV21-1 is reported as a pseudogene. This CDR3 region has 11 residues. The CDR3 nucleotides read TGTGCCAGCACCCCCCCGGATACGCAGTATTTT. Encoded protein: CASTPPDTQYF.

This chain links TRBV5-1 with TRBJ2-2; D might be TRBD1 (5 bases). Germline V gene sequence: CDR1 SGHRS, CDR2 YFSETQ. The length of the CDR3 is 15 residues. V lost 1 base and J 1 base, leaving 8 bases between the germline ends. The CDR3 sequence: CASSLRQGNTGELFF. The CDR3 nucleotides read TGCGCCAGCAGCTTGAGGCAGGGGAACACCGGGGAGCTGTTTTTT. The full variable domain, with the rest looked up from reference TRBV5-1 and TRBJ2-2, is KAGVTQTPRYLIKTRGQQVTLSCSPISGHRSVSWYQQTPGQGLQFLFEYFSETQRNKGNFPGRFSGRQFSNSRSEMNVSTLELGDSALYLCASSLRQGNTGELFFGEGSRLTVL.

The chain joins TRBV6-4 to TRBJ2-1; TRBD1 is a possible D gene (5 bases). The germline V gene encodes CDR1 MRHNA and CDR2 SNTAGT. The CDR3 runs to 13 residues. Trimming removed 3 bases from V and 9 bases from J, with 12 bases in between. The CDR3 is CASSEGDRGEQFF. CDR3 sequence (DNA): TGTGCCAGCAGTGAGGGTGACAGAGGTGAGCAGTTCTTC.

V and J are TRBV19 and TRBJ1-6; a possible D gene is TRBD1 (5 bases). Trimming left V 6 bases short and J 7 bases short, with 10 bases between. The CDR3 sequence is 13 residues long. Germline V gene sequence: CDR1 LNHDA, CDR2 SQIVND (reference sequence). The CDR3: CASRETVNSPLHF. For the CDR3, the DNA is TGTGCCAGTAGAGAGACAGTGAATTCACCCCTCCACTTT. The variable domain in full, completed from reference TRBV19 and TRBJ1-6, reads DGGITQSPKYLFRKEGQNVTLSCEQNLNHDAMYWYRQDPGQGLRLIYYSQIVNDFQKGDIAEGYSVSREKKESFPLTVTSAQKNPTAFYLCASRETVNSPLHFGNGTRLTVT.

The rearrangement joins TRBV28 to TRBJ1-4; no definite D call. This CDR3 has 14 residues. V was shortened by 6 bases and J by 8 bases, with 16 bases between the two germline ends. Germline CDR1 is MDHEN and CDR2 is SYDVKM. The CDR3 here is CASSLGRLREKLFF. DNA for the CDR3: TGTGCCAGCAGCCTGGGTCGATTGAGGGAAAAACTGTTTTTT. The full variable domain, with the rest looked up from reference TRBV28 and TRBJ1-4, is DVKVTQSSRYLVKRTGEKVFLECVQDMDHENMFWYRQDPGLGLRLIYFSYDVKMKEKGDIPEGYSVSREKKERFSLILESASTNQTSMYLCASSLGRLREKLFFGSGTQLSVL.

The chain couples TRBV4-2 to TRBJ1-2; TRBD1 might be the D (5 bases). V was shortened by 5 bases and J by 3 bases, with 10 bases between the two germline ends. Germline V lookup: CDR1 LGHNA, CDR2 YNFKEQ. The CDR3 has 13 residues. CDR3 protein: CASSTTEDYGYTF. The DNA of the CDR3 is TGTGCCAGCAGCACGACAGAGGACTATGGCTACACCTTC.

This chain uses TRBV6-1 with TRBJ1-5; possibly TRBD1 for D (5 bases). Germline V lookup: CDR1 MNHNS, CDR2 SASEGT. Deletions cut 2 bases from V and 4 bases from J, with 12 bases between. CDR3 length: 15 residues. This CDR3 reads CASSERGGRNQPQHF. For the CDR3, the DNA is TGTGCCAGCAGTGAAAGGGGCGGCAGGAATCAGCCCCAGCATTTT.

The chain combines TRBV4-3 with TRBJ2-2; unclear D gene. Germline CDR1 LGHNA, CDR2 YSLEER. V dropped 0 bases and J dropped 0 bases, with 11 bases sitting between them. The CDR3 extends over 17 amino acids. For the CDR3, the DNA is TGCGCCAGCAGCCAAGAGAGCGCGCGGCCGAACACCGGGGAGCTGTTTTTT. Its translation: CASSQESARPNTGELFF.

This chain links TRBV28 with TRBJ1-2; 7 bases line up with TRBD1. This CDR3 has 12 residues. Germline assignment: CDR1 MDHEN and CDR2 SYDVKM. V shed 10 bases, J shed 7 bases, and the junction held 9 bases outside the gene matches. CDR3 DNA sequence: TGTGCCACCGATCCCCAGGGGGTTGGCTACACCTTC. Translation gives CATDPQGVGYTF.

V and J are TRBV29-1 and TRBJ2-1, with TRBD1 identical over 7 bases. The V and J ends lost 3 bases and 3 bases, in that order; junction bases with no gene match: 8. Germline-derived CDR1 and CDR2 are SQVTM and ANQGSEA. This CDR3 has 15 residues. This CDR3 reads CSVDRTGTVYNEQFF. The CDR3 DNA is TGCAGCGTTGATCGAACCGGGACAGTCTACAATGAGCAGTTCTTC.

The chain combines TRBV6-4 with TRBJ2-7, with 11 bases lining up with TRBD1. V trimming: 4 bases; J trimming: 4 bases; junction bases outside the gene matches: 6. Germline V CDR1 and CDR2: MRHNA, SNTAGT. The length of the CDR3 is 15 residues. As DNA, the CDR3 is TGTGCCAGCAGTGTCGAAGGGACAGGGGGTTACGAGCAGTACTTC. As protein: CASSVEGTGGYEQYF.

The V and J genes are TRBV18 and TRBJ2-5; 7 positions agree with TRBD2. V lost 1 base to trimming and J lost 10 bases; unmatched junction nucleotides: 9. The CDR3 consists of 14 residues. Per the germline V gene, CDR1 is KGHSH and CDR2 is LQKENI. CDR3 nucleotide sequence: TGTGCCAGCTCACCACGGCCACGGGAGGAGGTCCAGTACTTC. This sequence encodes CASSPRPREEVQYF.

The V and J genes are TRBV5-1 and TRBJ2-1; TRBD2 aligns across 13 bases. CDR1 and CDR2 (germline): SGHRS, YFSETQ. Trimming cost V 4 bases and J 8 bases; bases outside gene matches: 6. The CDR3 consists of 15 residues. The CDR3 sequence is CASSGWTSGSHEQFF. DNA for the CDR3: TGCGCCAGCAGCGGGTGGACTAGCGGGAGCCATGAGCAGTTCTTC.

The chain recombines TRBV21-1 with TRBJ1-3. TRBV21-1 is reported as a pseudogene. The CDR3 covers 14 residues. CDR3: CASSDRVSGNTIYF. CDR3 coding DNA: TGTGCCAGCAGCGACCGGGTCTCTGGAAACACCATATATTTT.